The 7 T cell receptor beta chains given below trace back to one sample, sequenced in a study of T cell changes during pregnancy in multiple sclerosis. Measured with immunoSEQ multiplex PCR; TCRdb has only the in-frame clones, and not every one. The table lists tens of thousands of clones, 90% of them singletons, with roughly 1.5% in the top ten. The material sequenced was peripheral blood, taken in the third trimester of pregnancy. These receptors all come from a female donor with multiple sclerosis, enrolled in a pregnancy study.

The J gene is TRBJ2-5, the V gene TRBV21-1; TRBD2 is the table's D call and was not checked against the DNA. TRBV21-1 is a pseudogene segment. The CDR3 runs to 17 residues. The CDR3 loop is CASSRGRERKMGETQYF. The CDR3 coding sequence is TGTGCCAGCAGCCGGGGGAGGGAGCGGAAGATGGGAGAGACCCAGTACTTC.

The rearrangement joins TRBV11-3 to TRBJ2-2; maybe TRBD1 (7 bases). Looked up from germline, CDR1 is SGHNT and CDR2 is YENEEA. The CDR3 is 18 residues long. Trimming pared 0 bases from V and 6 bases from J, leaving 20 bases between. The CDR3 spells CASSLDQGGSAFAGELFF. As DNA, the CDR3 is TGTGCCAGCAGCTTAGATCAGGGGGGCTCTGCTTTTGCCGGGGAGCTGTTTTTT. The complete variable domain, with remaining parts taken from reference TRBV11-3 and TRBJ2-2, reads EAGVVQSPRYKIIEKKQPVAFWCNPISGHNTLYWYLQNLGQGPELLIRYENEEAVDDSQLPKDRFSAERLKGVDSTLKIQPAELGDSAVYLCASSLDQGGSAFAGELFFGEGSRLTVL.

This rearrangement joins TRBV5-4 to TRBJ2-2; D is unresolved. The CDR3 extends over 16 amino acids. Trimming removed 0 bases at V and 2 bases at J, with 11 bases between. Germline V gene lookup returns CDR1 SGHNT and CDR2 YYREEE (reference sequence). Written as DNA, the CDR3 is TGTGCCAGCAGCTTGGATGGCTTCCAAAACACCGGGGAGCTGTTTTTT. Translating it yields CASSLDGFQNTGELFF.

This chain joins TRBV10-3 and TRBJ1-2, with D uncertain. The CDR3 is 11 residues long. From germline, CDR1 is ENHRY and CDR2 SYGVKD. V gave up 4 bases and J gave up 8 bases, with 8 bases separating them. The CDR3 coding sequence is TGTGCCATCAGTGGAGGGCAAGGCTACACCTTC. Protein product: CAISGGQGYTF.

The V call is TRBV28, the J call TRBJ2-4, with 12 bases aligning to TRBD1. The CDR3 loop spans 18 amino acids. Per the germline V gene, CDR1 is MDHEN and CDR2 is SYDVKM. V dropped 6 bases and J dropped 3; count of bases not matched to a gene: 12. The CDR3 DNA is TGTGCCAGCAGACCGGGACAGGGGGCTCTTGTGGACAAAAACATTCAGTACTTC. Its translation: CASRPGQGALVDKNIQYF.

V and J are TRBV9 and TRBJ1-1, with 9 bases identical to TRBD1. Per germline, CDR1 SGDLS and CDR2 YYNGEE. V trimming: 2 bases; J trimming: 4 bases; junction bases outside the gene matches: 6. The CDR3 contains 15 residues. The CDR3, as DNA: TGTGCCAGCAGCGTTTTACCGGGACAGGGCACTGAAGCTTTCTTT. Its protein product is CASSVLPGQGTEAFF.

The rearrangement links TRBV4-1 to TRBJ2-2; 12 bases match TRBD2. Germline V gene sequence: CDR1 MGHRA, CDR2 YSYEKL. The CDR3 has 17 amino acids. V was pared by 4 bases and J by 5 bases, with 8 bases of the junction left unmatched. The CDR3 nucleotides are TGCGCCAGCAGCCTGTCTAGCGGGAGGGGGTATACCGGGGAGCTGTTTTTT. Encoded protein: CASSLSSGRGYTGELFF.